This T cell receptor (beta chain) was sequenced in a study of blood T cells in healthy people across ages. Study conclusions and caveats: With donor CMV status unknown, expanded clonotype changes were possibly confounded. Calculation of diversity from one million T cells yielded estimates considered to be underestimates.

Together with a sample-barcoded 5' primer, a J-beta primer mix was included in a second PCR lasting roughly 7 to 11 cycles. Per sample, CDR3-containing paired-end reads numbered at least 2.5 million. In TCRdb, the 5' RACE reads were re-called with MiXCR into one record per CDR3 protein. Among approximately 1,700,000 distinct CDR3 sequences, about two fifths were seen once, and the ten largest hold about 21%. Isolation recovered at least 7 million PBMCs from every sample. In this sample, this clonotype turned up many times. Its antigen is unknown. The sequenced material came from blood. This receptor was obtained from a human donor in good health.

The CDR3 nucleotides are TGCGCCAGCAGCCAAGACCTGCAGGGGAACATTCAGTACTTC. Residues: CASSQDLQGNIQYF. The chain has TRBV4-3 and TRBJ2-4, with D possibly TRBD1 on 6 matching bases. CDR1 and CDR2 (germline): LGHNA, YSLEER. Trimming pared 0 bases from V and 7 bases from J, leaving 10 bases between. The CDR3 is 14 amino acids.